Presented here are 25 T cell receptor beta chains from one specimen sequenced in a study of blood T cell repertoires in COVID-19. Assay used: immunoSEQ multiplex PCR; TCRdb lists only in-frame clones, some missing. Of about 270,000 clones listed, 82% were seen once; the top ten hold under 3.5%. Sequencing used peripheral blood. The receptors here all came from a woman between 18 and 30 years old with acute or convalescent COVID-19.

This chain joins TRBV19 and TRBJ2-7, with D perhaps matching TRBD1 (5 bases). Trimming took 3 bases from V and 3 from J, leaving 9 bases between them. Germline V gene sequence: CDR1 LNHDA, CDR2 SQIVND (reference sequence). The length of the CDR3 is 13 residues. The CDR3 loop is CASSISRDYEQYF. The CDR3 DNA sequence: TGTGCCAGTAGTATCTCCAGGGACTACGAGCAGTACTTC. Based on the CDR3 plus reference TRBV19 and TRBJ2-7, the full variable domain is DGGITQSPKYLFRKEGQNVTLSCEQNLNHDAMYWYRQDPGQGLRLIYYSQIVNDFQKGDIAEGYSVSREKKESFPLTVTSAQKNPTAFYLCASSISRDYEQYFGPGTRLTVT.

The chain is built from TRBV5-6 and TRBJ2-7; D may be TRBD2 (6 bases). Per the germline V gene, CDR1 is SGHDT and CDR2 is YYEEEE. The CDR3 is 12 amino acids. The ends were cut back, 3 bases at V and 4 bases at J, with 8 bases in the middle. Here the CDR3 DNA reads TGTGCCAGCAGCTGGGGACTTTACGAGCAGTACTTC. It translates to CASSWGLYEQYF.

This chain uses TRBV12-3 or TRBV12-4 with TRBJ2-7; 8 bases agree with TRBD1. Trimming removed 6 bases from V and 9 bases from J; junction bases left unmatched: 10. CDR3 length: 13 residues. In nucleotides, the CDR3 is TGTGCCAGCAGCTGGGCCCCGACAGGGGTGCAGTACTTC. Encoded protein: CASSWAPTGVQYF.

The V gene is TRBV29-1, the J gene TRBJ1-2, with TRBD1 matching over 7 bases. The V and J ends lost 2 bases and 4 bases, in that order; junction bases with no gene match: 10. CDR3 length: 15 residues. The germline CDR1 and CDR2 sequences are SQVTM and ANQGSEA. CDR3 nucleotide sequence: TGCAGCGTTGAAACTTTCCAGGGGGATTCCTATGGCTACACCTTC. This codes for CSVETFQGDSYGYTF.

The rearrangement uses TRBV3-1 (or the pseudogene TRBV3-2) and TRBJ2-7; a possible D gene is TRBD2 (6 bases). Germline-derived CDR1 and CDR2 are LGHDT and YNNKEL (reference sequence). This CDR3 has 14 residues. Deletions cut 4 bases from V and 5 bases from J, with 15 bases between. The CDR3, as DNA: TGTGCCAGCAGCCCCCGGACTACCCGCCACGAGCAGTACTTC. Translation: CASSPRTTRHEQYF.

The chain carries TRBV5-1 and TRBJ2-2, with 7 bases matching TRBD2. V gave up 4 bases and J gave up 0 bases; unmatched junction bases: 6. This CDR3 is 16 amino acids long. The germline V gene has CDR1 SGHRS and CDR2 YFSETQ. CDR3 nucleotides: TGCGCCAGCAGCACGGGACTAATTACGAACACCGGGGAGCTGTTTTTT. This gives the protein CASSTGLITNTGELFF.

This clone has more than one count but fewer than ten. The chain recombines TRBV5-1 with TRBJ2-1; D might be TRBD1 (5 bases). The CDR3 loop spans 13 amino acids. V was clipped by 4 bases and J by 8 bases, with 13 bases between them. The V gene's germline CDR1 is SGHRS and CDR2 YFSETQ. CDR3 DNA: TGCGCCAGCAGCCCACCCTGGGGCCATGAGCAGTTCTTC. Translating gives CASSPPWGHEQFF.

The chain uses TRBV6-2 or TRBV6-3 and TRBJ1-5; D is unresolved. The germline V and J ends were trimmed by 0 bases and 0 bases, with 15 bases remaining between them. The germline V gene has CDR1 MNHEY and CDR2 SVGEGT. The CDR3 has 18 residues. The DNA for the CDR3 is TGTGCCAGCAGTTACTCCTGGCGGAAACTTCATAGCAATCAGCCCCAGCATTTT. Translating it yields CASSYSWRKLHSNQPQHF.

The V and J genes are TRBV6-2 or TRBV6-3 and TRBJ2-2; 12 nucleotides align to TRBD2. The CDR3 loop spans 18 amino acids. Germline V lookup: CDR1 MNHEY, CDR2 SVGEGT. The V gene end was trimmed by 4 bases and the J gene end by 0 bases; junction bases not matched to a gene: 6. The CDR3 region has the DNA TGTGCCAGCAGTTCCGGACTAGCGGGACTAGCGAACACCGGGGAGCTGTTTTTT. Its translation: CASSSGLAGLANTGELFF.

This rearrangement joins TRBV11-2 to TRBJ2-4; possibly TRBD2 for D (6 bases). Germline values: CDR1 SGHAT, CDR2 FQNNGV. There are 14 residues in the CDR3. V lost 5 bases, J lost 7 bases, and 15 bases lay in between. The CDR3 coding sequence is TGTGCCAGCAGCCCCCGGGGGAGCTCTAACATTCAGTACTTC. Encoded protein: CASSPRGSSNIQYF.

The chain recombines TRBV7-2 with TRBJ1-2, with TRBD1 as a possible D gene (6 bases). This CDR3 has 14 amino acids. V was pared by 5 bases and J by 4 bases, with 14 bases between. The V gene's germline CDR1 is SGHTA and CDR2 FQGNSA. For the CDR3, the DNA is TGTGCCAGCAGCGAAATCACAGGGTTCTATGGCTACACCTTC. Translating it yields CASSEITGFYGYTF.

The chain carries TRBV5-1 and TRBJ2-3; 7 bases line up with TRBD2. J was trimmed by 3 bases and V by 2 bases; bases with no gene match: 9. Looked up from germline, CDR1 is SGHRS and CDR2 is YFSETQ. The CDR3 is 16 residues long. The CDR3 DNA reads TGCGCCAGCAGCTTCCAGGCGGGAGCGATGACAGATACGCAGTATTTT. The encoded protein is CASSFQAGAMTDTQYF.

A note on this clone: One end of the junction is discordant with germline, which a read error may explain. The rearrangement joins TRBV6-1 to TRBJ1-2; no definite D call. Germline lookup yields CDR1 MNHNS and CDR2 SASEGT. The CDR3 spans 13 residues. In DNA, the CDR3 is TGTGCCAGCAGGGAAGACCTAAACTATGGCTACACCTTC. This gives the protein CASREDLNYGYTF.

The chain couples TRBV30 to TRBJ1-2, with TRBD1 as a possible D gene (5 bases). Trimming shortened V by 4 bases and J by 13 bases, and 13 bases separated the two germline ends. This CDR3 region has 10 residues. CDR1 and CDR2 from the germline V gene are GTSNPN and SVGIG (reference sequence). CDR3 in DNA: TGTGCCTGGATGGGGCGTCTTAGCACCTTC. Its protein is CAWMGRLSTF.

This clone was detected a few times. The chain carries TRBV5-1 and TRBJ1-5; 7 bases are a match to TRBD1. The junction had 4 bases not matched to a gene; V was cut back by 3 bases and J by 4 bases. The CDR3 contains 14 residues. The V gene's germline CDR1 is SGHRS and CDR2 YFSETQ. The CDR3 DNA reads as TGCGCCAGCAGCTCGTCAGGGGGAAATCAGCCCCAGCATTTT. Protein product: CASSSSGGNQPQHF.

This sequence joins TRBV5-1 and TRBJ2-1, with a tentative D call TRBD2 (6 bases). Trimming took 1 base from V and 0 from J, leaving 26 bases between them. Germline V gives CDR1 SGHRS, CDR2 YFSETQ. The CDR3 sequence is 21 residues long. CDR3 sequence: CASSLFPRTRGGDSSYNEQFF. The DNA of the CDR3 is TGCGCCAGCAGCTTGTTCCCCCGCACCCGGGGCGGGGATAGCTCCTACAATGAGCAGTTCTTC.

This CDR3 reads CAIVGLAGWLDYEQYF. CDR3 sequence (DNA): TGTGCCATAGTGGGGCTAGCGGGATGGCTGGACTACGAGCAGTACTTC. This chain connects TRBV2 to TRBJ2-7, with TRBD2 matching 9 bases. J was trimmed by 3 bases and V by 10 bases; bases with no gene match: 16. This CDR3 contains 16 residues. Per the germline V gene, CDR1 is SNHLY and CDR2 is FYNNEI.

V and J are TRBV28 and TRBJ2-7, with no clear D. CDR3 length equals 15 residues. The V end lost 5 bases, the J end lost 0 bases, and 14 bases lay between the germline ends. The germline V gene has CDR1 MDHEN and CDR2 SYDVKM. The CDR3 DNA sequence: TGTGCCAGCAGTCCTACCGAACCGAGCTCCTACGAGCAGTACTTC. Translated: CASSPTEPSSYEQYF.

The CDR3 loop reads CATSRGRGDSIYEQYF. Written as DNA, the CDR3 is TGTGCCACCAGCAGAGGAAGAGGGGACAGTATCTACGAGCAGTACTTC. The rearrangement uses TRBV15 and TRBJ2-7, with 7 nucleotides matching TRBD1. Germline trimming cut 1 base from V and 3 bases from J; bases unmatched to any gene: 9. The CDR3 totals 16 residues. Germline CDR1 LNHNV, CDR2 YYDKDF (reference sequence).

This chain uses TRBV21-1 with TRBJ2-7; the table calls TRBD2, which could not be checked here. TRBV21-1 is given as a pseudogene. The CDR3 extends over 17 amino acids. In nucleotides, the CDR3 is TGTGCCAGCAGCCCCGGGTGGGACGGGAGGGCCAGGTACGAGCAGTACTTC. This gives the protein CASSPGWDGRARYEQYF.

This clone was picked up a small number of times. The chain links TRBV11-2 to TRBJ2-7, with 7 bases that match TRBD2. CDR3 length equals 15 residues. The V and J ends lost 4 bases and 2 bases, in that order; junction bases with no gene match: 8. CDR1 is SGHAT, CDR2 FQNNGV, per germline. The chain's CDR3 is CASSSPTSAPYEQYF. The CDR3 nucleotides are TGTGCCAGCAGCTCCCCAACTAGCGCACCCTACGAGCAGTACTTC.

The chain carries TRBV19 and TRBJ2-7; 9 bases are shared with TRBD1. The junction had 6 bases not matched to a gene; V was cut back by 3 bases and J by 6 bases. The length of the CDR3 is 14 residues. Germline CDR1 is LNHDA and CDR2 is SQIVND (reference sequence). This CDR3 is CASSIQQGAREQYF. The CDR3 nucleotides are TGTGCCAGTAGTATTCAACAGGGGGCGCGCGAGCAGTACTTC. The variable domain in full, with the rest retrieved from reference TRBV19 and TRBJ2-7, is DGGITQSPKYLFRKEGQNVTLSCEQNLNHDAMYWYRQDPGQGLRLIYYSQIVNDFQKGDIAEGYSVSREKKESFPLTVTSAQKNPTAFYLCASSIQQGAREQYFGPGTRLTVT.

This clone was seen once. The chain carries TRBV28 and TRBJ1-1, with 8 bases aligning to TRBD1. V trimming: 3 bases; J trimming: 7 bases; junction bases outside the gene matches: 4. Germline lookup yields CDR1 MDHEN and CDR2 SYDVKM. The CDR3 sequence is 13 residues long. CDR3 sequence: CASSFEGQDEAFF. In DNA, the CDR3 is TGTGCCAGCAGTTTCGAGGGACAGGATGAAGCTTTCTTT.

There are a few counts of this clone. The chain carries TRBV5-8 and TRBJ2-3; 8 bases map to TRBD2. Germline CDR1 SGHTS, CDR2 YDEGEE. The CDR3 consists of 16 residues. V lost 2 bases and J lost 0; bases outside the gene matches: 5. CDR3 DNA: TGTGCCAGCAGCTTCCAGACTAGCGTTAGCACAGATACGCAGTATTTT. The encoded protein is CASSFQTSVSTDTQYF.

This clone was seen a few times. J is TRBJ1-1 and V is TRBV19, with unresolved D. Germline V lookup: CDR1 LNHDA, CDR2 SQIVND (reference sequence). Trimming shortened V by 3 bases and J by 4 bases, and 12 bases separated the two germline ends. This CDR3 is 14 amino acids long. The CDR3 DNA reads TGTGCCAGTAGTATTGGAGGGTTGGCCACTGAAGCTTTCTTT. Amino acids: CASSIGGLATEAFF.